This TCR beta chain originates from a study of T cell responses to AZD1222 COVID-19 vaccine. Comment on this clone: The target antigen is unknown.

Using immunoSEQ multiplex PCR, the repertoire was profiled, and TCRdb retains in-frame clones only, with some absent. The sample gives fewer than 150,000 clones, 75% to 90% of which show up once; 4.7% is in the top ten. General study points: Spike was spanned by vaccine-associated CD4 TCRs, with dominance at 160-218 and 743-854. Baseline seropositivity characterized only a handful of AZD1222 recipients. Repertoires in all cases were sampled only once the peak T cell response had passed.

The germline V gene has CDR1 LNHNV and CDR2 YYDKDF (reference sequence). J lost 5 bases, V lost 0 bases, and 6 bases had no gene match. The CDR3 length is 16 residues. V and J are TRBV15 and TRBJ2-1, with 8 bases fitting TRBD2. Specimen: peripheral blood, collected on day 0 of AZD1222 vaccination. The sequence came from an adult in good health. CDR3 amino acids: CATSREGLAANNEQFF. The CDR3, as DNA: TGTGCCACCAGCAGAGAAGGACTAGCAGCTAACAATGAGCAGTTCTTC.